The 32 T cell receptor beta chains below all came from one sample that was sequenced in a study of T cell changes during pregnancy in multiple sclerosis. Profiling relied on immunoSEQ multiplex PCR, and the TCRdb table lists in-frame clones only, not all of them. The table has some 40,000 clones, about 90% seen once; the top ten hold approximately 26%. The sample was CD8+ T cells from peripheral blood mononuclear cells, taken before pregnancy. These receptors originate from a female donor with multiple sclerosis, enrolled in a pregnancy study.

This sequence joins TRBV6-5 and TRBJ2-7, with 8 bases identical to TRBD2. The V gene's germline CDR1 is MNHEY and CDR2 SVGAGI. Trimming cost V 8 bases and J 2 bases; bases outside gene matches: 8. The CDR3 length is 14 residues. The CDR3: CASSGSGGAYEQYF. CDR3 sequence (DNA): TGTGCCAGCTCAGGCAGCGGGGGAGCCTACGAGCAGTACTTC.

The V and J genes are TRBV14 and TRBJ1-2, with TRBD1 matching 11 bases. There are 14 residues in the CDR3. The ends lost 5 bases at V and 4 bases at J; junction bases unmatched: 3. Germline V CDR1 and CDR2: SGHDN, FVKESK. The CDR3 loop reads CASSLGQGGYGYTF. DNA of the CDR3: TGTGCCAGCAGCTTGGGACAGGGGGGCTATGGCTACACCTTC. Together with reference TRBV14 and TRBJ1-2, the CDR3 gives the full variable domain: EAGVTQFPSHSVIEKGQTVTLRCDPISGHDNLYWYRRVMGKEIKFLLHFVKESKQDESGMPNNRFLAERTGGTYSTLKVQPAELEDSGVYFCASSLGQGGYGYTFGSGTRLTVV.

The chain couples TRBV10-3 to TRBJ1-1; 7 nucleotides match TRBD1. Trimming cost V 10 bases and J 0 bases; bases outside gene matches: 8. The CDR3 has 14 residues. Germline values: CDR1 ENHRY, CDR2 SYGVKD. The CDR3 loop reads CATTEGQLNTEAFF. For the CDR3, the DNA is TGTGCCACCACCGAGGGACAGCTGAACACTGAAGCTTTCTTT.

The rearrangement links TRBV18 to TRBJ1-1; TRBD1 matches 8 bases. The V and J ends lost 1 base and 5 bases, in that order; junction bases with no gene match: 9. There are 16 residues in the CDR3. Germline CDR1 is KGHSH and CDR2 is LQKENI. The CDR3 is CASSPLFGQGGTEAFF. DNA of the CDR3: TGTGCCAGCTCACCACTTTTCGGACAGGGAGGGACTGAAGCTTTCTTT.

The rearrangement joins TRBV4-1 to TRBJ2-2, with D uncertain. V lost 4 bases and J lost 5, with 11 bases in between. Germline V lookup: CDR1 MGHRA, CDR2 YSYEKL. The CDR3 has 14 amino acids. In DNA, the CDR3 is TGCGCCAGCAGCCCCAATGGCGGAACCGGGGAGCTGTTTTTT. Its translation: CASSPNGGTGELFF.

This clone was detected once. The CDR3 bases are TGTGCCAGCAGCCTAACCGAGGGGGCTGGAAACACCATATATTTT. Translating gives CASSLTEGAGNTIYF. The chain joins TRBV9 to TRBJ1-3; TRBD1 might be the D (6 bases). V was pared by 4 bases and J by 2 bases, with 13 bases between. Germline V lookup: CDR1 SGDLS, CDR2 YYNGEE. The CDR3 spans 15 residues.

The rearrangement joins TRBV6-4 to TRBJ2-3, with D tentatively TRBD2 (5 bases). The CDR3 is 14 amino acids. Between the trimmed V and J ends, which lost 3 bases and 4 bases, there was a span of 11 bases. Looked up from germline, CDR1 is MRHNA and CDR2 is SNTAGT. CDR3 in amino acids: CASSEGLAADTQYF. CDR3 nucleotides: TGTGCCAGCAGTGAAGGGCTAGCAGCAGATACGCAGTATTTT.

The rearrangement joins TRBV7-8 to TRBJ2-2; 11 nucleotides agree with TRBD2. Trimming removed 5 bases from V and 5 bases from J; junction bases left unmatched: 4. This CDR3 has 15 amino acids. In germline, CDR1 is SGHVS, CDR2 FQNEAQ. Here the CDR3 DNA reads TGTGCCAGCAGCCCACGACTAGCGGGAACCGGGGAGCTGTTTTTT. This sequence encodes CASSPRLAGTGELFF.

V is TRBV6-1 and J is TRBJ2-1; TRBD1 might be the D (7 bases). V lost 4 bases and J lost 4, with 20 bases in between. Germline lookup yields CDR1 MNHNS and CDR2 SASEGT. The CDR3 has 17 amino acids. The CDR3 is CASSVPRRDSFYNEQFF. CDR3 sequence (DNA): TGTGCCAGCAGTGTACCCCGGCGGGACAGTTTTTACAATGAGCAGTTCTTC.

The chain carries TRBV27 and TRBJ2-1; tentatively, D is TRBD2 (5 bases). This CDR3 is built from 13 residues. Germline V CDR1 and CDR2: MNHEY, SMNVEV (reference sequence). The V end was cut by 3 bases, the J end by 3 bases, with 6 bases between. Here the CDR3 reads CASSFRDYNEQFF. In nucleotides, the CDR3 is TGTGCCAGCAGTTTTCGGGACTACAATGAGCAGTTCTTC.

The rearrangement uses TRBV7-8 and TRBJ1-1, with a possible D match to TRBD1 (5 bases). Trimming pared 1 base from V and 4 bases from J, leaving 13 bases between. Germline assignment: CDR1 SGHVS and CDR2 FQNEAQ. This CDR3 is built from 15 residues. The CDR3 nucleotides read TGTGCCAGCAGCTTAGGGTCAGGCGGGGGCACTGAAGCTTTCTTT. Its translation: CASSLGSGGGTEAFF.

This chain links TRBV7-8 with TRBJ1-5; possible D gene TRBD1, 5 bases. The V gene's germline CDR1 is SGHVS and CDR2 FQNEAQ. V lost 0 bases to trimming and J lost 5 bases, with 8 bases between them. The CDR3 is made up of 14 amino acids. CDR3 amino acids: CASSLAPGYQPQHF. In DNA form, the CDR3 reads TGTGCCAGCAGCTTAGCTCCAGGGTATCAGCCCCAGCATTTT.

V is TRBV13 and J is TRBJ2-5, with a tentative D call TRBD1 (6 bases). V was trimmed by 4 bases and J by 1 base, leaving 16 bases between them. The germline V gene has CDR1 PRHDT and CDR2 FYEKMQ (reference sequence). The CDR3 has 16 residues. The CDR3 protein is CASSSWSAGAQETQYF. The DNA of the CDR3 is TGTGCCAGCAGCTCCTGGAGTGCAGGGGCCCAAGAGACCCAGTACTTC. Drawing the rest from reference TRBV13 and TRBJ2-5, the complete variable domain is AAGVIQSPRHLIKEKRETATLKCYPIPRHDTVYWYQQGPGQDPQFLISFYEKMQSDKGSIPDRFSAQQFSDYHSELNMSSLELGDSALYFCASSSWSAGAQETQYFGPGTRLLVL.

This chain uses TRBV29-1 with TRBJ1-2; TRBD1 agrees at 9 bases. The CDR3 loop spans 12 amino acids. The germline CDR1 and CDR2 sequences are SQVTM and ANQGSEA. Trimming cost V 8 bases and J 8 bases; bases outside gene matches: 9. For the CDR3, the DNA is TGCAGCACGCCGGGACAGGGTGGCGGCTACACCTTC. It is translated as CSTPGQGGGYTF. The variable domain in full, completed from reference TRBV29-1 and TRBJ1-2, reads SAVISQKPSRDICQRGTSLTIQCQVDSQVTMMFWYRQQPGQSLTLIATANQGSEATYESGFVIDKFPISRPNLTFSTLTVSNMSPEDSSIYLCSTPGQGGGYTFGSGTRLTVV.

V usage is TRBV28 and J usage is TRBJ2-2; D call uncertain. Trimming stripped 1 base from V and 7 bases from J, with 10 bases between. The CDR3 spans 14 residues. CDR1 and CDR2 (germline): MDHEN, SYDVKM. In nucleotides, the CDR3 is TGTGCCAGCAGTTTATTCCCCGGCGGCGGGGAGCTGTTTTTT. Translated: CASSLFPGGGELFF. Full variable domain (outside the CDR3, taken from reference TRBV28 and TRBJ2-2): DVKVTQSSRYLVKRTGEKVFLECVQDMDHENMFWYRQDPGLGLRLIYFSYDVKMKEKGDIPEGYSVSREKKERFSLILESASTNQTSMYLCASSLFPGGGELFFGEGSRLTVL.

For the CDR3, the DNA is TGTGCCAGCAGTGCTAGCGGGGGCAGCTCCTACGAGCAGTACTTC. The encoded protein is CASSASGGSSYEQYF. This chain uses TRBV27 with TRBJ2-7; 10 positions match TRBD2. Germline V gene lookup returns CDR1 MNHEY and CDR2 SMNVEV (reference sequence). This CDR3 is 15 amino acids long. V lost 5 bases, J lost 0 bases, and 4 bases stayed unmatched.

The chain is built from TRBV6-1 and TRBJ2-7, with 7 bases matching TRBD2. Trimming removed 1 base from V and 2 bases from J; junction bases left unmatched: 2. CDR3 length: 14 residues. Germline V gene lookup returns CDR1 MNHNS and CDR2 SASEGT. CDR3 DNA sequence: TGTGCCAGCAGTGAAGGGGGGGGAACCTACGAGCAGTACTTC. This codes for CASSEGGGTYEQYF.

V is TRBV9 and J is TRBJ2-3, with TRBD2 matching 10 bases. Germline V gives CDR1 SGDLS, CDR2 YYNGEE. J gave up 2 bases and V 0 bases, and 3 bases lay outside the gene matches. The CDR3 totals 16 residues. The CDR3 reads CASSVEAGGNTDTQYF. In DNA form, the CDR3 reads TGTGCCAGCAGCGTAGAAGCGGGGGGGAACACAGATACGCAGTATTTT.

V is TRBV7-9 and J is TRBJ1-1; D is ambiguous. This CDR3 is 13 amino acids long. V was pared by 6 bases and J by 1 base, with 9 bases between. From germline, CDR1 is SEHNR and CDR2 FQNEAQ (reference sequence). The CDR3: CASRRGPNTEAFF. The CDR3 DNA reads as TGTGCCAGCAGAAGAGGGCCGAACACTGAAGCTTTCTTT.

The CDR3 bases are TGTGCCATCAGTGAGTCTGGACTTGAGGGAAATGAGCAGTTCTTC. Residues: CAISESGLEGNEQFF. The genes are TRBV10-3 and TRBJ2-1, with a tentative D call TRBD2 (5 bases). V was shortened by 0 bases and J by 7 bases, with 13 bases between the two germline ends. The germline V gene has CDR1 ENHRY and CDR2 SYGVKD. This CDR3 region has 15 residues.

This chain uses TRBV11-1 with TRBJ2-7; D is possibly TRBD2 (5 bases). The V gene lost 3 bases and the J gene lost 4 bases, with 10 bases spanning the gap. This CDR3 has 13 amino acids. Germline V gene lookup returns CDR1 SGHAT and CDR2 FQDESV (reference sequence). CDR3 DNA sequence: TGTGCCAGCAGCTTGGGTAGGGAGTACGAGCAGTACTTC. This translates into CASSLGREYEQYF.

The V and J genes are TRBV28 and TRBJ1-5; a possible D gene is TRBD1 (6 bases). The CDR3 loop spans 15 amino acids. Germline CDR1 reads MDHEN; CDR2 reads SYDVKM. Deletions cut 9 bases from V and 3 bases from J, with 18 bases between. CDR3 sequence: CASFSRGWVNQPQHF. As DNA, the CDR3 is TGTGCCAGTTTTTCCAGGGGATGGGTCAATCAGCCCCAGCATTTT.

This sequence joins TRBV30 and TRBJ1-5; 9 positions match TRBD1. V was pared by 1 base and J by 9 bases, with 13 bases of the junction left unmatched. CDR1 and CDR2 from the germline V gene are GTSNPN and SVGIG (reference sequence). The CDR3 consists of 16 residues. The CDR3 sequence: CAWSGEDRGPELPQHF. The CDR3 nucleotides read TGTGCCTGGAGTGGAGAGGACAGGGGTCCGGAGCTGCCCCAGCATTTT.

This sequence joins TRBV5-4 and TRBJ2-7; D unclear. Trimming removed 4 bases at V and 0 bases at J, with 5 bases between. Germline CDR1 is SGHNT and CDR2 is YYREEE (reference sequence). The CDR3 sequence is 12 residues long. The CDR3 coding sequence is TGTGCCAGCAGCATTAACTCCTACGAGCAGTACTTC. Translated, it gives CASSINSYEQYF.

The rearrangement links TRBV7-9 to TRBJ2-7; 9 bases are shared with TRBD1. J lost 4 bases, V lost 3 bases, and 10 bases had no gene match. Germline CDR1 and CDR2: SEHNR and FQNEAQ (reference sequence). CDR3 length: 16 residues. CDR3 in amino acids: CASSFSTGTGIYEQYF. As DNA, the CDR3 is TGTGCCAGCAGCTTCTCTACCGGGACAGGGATATACGAGCAGTACTTC.

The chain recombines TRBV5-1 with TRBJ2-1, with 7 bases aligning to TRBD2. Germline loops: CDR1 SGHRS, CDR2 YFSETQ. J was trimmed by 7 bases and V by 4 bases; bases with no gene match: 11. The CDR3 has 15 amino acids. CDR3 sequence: CASSPNPSGGNEQFF. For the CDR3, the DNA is TGCGCCAGCAGCCCGAACCCTTCCGGGGGGAATGAGCAGTTCTTC.

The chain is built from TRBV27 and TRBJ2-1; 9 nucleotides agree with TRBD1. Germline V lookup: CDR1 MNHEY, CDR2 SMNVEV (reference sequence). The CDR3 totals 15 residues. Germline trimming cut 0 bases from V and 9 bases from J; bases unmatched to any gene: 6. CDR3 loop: CASSLSGTGLVEQFF. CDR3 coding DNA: TGTGCCAGCAGTTTATCGGGGACAGGGTTAGTTGAGCAGTTCTTC.

CDR3 nucleotide sequence: TGTGCCAGCAGCTTTGGAGGCAATGAGCAGTTCTTC. This gives the protein CASSFGGNEQFF. The genes are TRBV5-4 and TRBJ2-1, with D possibly matching TRBD2 (5 bases). The CDR3 consists of 12 residues. Germline V gene data show CDR1 as SGHNT and CDR2 as YYREEE (reference sequence). Trimming removed 2 bases from V and 6 bases from J, with 6 bases in between.

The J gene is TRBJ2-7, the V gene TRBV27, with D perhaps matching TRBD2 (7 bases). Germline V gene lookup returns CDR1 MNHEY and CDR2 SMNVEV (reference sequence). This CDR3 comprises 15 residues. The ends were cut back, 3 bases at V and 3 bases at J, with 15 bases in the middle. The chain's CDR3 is CASSFSGRGFYEQYF. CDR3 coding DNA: TGTGCCAGCAGTTTTTCAGGGAGGGGGTTCTACGAGCAGTACTTC.

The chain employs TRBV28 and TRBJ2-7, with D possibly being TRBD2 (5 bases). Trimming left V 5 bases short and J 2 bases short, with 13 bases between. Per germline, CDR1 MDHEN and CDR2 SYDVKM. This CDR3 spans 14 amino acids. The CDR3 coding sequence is TGTGCCAGCAGTGCCCGGGGTTGGGCCTACGAGCAGTACTTC. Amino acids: CASSARGWAYEQYF.

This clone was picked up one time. For the CDR3, the DNA is TGTGCCATCAGTGGTCCGGACAGGGAGTCCTACGAGCAGTACTTC. Amino acids: CAISGPDRESYEQYF. The chain carries TRBV10-3 and TRBJ2-7, with 8 nucleotides matching TRBD1. V lost 4 bases and J lost 1; bases outside the gene matches: 6. The CDR3 runs 15 residues. The germline V gene has CDR1 ENHRY and CDR2 SYGVKD.

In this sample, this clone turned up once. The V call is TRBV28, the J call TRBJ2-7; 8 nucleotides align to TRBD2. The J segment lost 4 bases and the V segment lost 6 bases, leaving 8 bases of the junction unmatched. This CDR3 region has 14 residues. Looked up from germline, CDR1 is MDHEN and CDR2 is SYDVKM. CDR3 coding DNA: TGTGCCAGCAGGGTGGGACTAGGGACTTACGAGCAGTACTTC. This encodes CASRVGLGTYEQYF.